The TCR beta chain under discussion was sequenced for a study of vaccination effects on CD4 cells after COVID-19. Study-wide background: Sampling occurred a median 72 days post second dose, range 14 to 241.

The CDR3 extends over 15 amino acids. V lost 0 bases and J 6 bases, leaving 10 bases between the germline ends. Germline CDR1 SGDLS, CDR2 YYNGEE. Antigen-specific CD4+ T cells expanded by the ViraFEST assay with viral peptide pools were then sequenced. Researchers isolated CD4+ T cells once approximately ten days of culture had elapsed. The participants, recipients of two vaccine doses, got either BNT162b2 or mRNA-1273. Wells each received 2.2 million or so PBMC, cultured with around 9.3 IU/ml IL-2 and 9.5 to 10 ug/ml peptides. On both days 3 and 7, half of the culture medium was replaced with IL-2 medium. As regards this clone: Its antigen is still unknown.

The study, taken as a whole, reports: Infection- and vaccine-induced clones contracted markedly late after vaccination.

Method: immunoSEQ multiplex PCR; TCRdb's copy keeps in-frame clones and lacks some. The data show 25,000 to 35,000 clones, over 70% seen once. Here the sequenced sample was CD4+ T cells from PBMCs cultured with HCoV-229E spike peptides, taken after COVID-19 vaccination. This clonotype was sampled from a human donor who received a COVID-19 vaccine. This chain connects TRBV9 to TRBJ1-6, with D perhaps TRBD1 (6 bases). CDR3 protein: CASSVGQASNSPLHF. CDR3 nucleotides: TGTGCCAGCAGCGTAGGACAGGCGTCTAATTCACCCCTCCACTTT.